This entry features one T cell receptor beta chain sequence. Only in-frame clones appear in the TCRdb table, and some are missing; sequencing was by immunoSEQ multiplex PCR. The data hold 93,000 or so clones, with 75% to 90% observed a single time. The germline gives CDR1 SGHTA, CDR2 FQGNSA. With 2 bases clipped from V and 4 bases from J, the junction kept 4 bases outside the gene matches. This CDR3 has 15 residues. This sample stems from a study of control samples from healthy donors and cancer patients. The J gene is TRBJ2-7, the V gene TRBV7-2; 11 bases agree with TRBD1. The clonotype originates from a man aged 60 to 69 with lung cancer. Sequenced input: PBMCs. As DNA, the CDR3 is TGTGCCAGCAGCTTACCTGGACAGGGGGCATACGAGCAGTACTTC. Its translation: CASSLPGQGAYEQYF.